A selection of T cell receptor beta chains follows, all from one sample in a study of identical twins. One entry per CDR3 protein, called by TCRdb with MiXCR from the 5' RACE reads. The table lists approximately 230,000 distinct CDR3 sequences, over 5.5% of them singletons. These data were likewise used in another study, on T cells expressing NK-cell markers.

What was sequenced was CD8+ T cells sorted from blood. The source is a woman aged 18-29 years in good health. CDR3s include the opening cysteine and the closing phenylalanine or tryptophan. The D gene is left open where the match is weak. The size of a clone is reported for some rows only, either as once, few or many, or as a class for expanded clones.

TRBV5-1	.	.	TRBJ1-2	CASSKGEDGYTF	TGCGCCAGCAGTAAGGGGGAGGATGGCTACACCTTC
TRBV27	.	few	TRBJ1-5	CASSFRIGGQPQHF	TGTGCCAGCAGTTTCCGTATAGGGGGTCAGCCCCAGCATTTT
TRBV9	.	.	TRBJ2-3	CASSVVGGERTDTQYF	TGTGCCAGCAGCGTAGTTGGGGGAGAGAGGACAGATACGCAGTATTTT
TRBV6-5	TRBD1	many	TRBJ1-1	CASSWDRGQSCTEAFF	TGTGCCAGCAGTTGGGACAGGGGGCAATCATGCACTGAAGCTTTCTTT
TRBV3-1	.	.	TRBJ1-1	CASSQVQGTGTKAFF	TGTGCCAGCAGCCAAGTTCAGGGAACCGGGACGAAAGCTTTCTTT
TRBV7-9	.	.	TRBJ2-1	CASSLGHTGEWFF	TGTGCCAGCAGCTTGGGCCATACAGGAGAGTGGTTCTTC
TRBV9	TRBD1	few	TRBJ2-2	CASNIGTGTLNTGELFF	TGTGCCAGCAACATAGGGACAGGGACGCTAAACACCGGGGAGCTGTTTTTT
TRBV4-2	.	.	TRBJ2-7	CASSQDTSYEQYF	TGTGCCAGCAGCCAAGATACGTCCTACGAGCAGTACTTC
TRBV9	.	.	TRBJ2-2	CASSVARVPGELFF	TGTGCCAGCAGCGTAGCTAGAGTCCCGGGGGAGCTGTTTTTT
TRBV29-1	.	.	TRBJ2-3	CSVDPPREQYF	TGCAGCGTTGATCCACCGAGGGAGCAGTATTTT
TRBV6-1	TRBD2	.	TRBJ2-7	CASSPGLAGATYEQYF	TGTGCCAGCAGTCCCGGACTAGCGGGGGCCACCTACGAGCAGTACTTC
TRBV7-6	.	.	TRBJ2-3	CASSLGPQATDTQYF	TGTGCCAGCAGCTTAGGGCCCCAGGCGACAGATACGCAGTATTTT
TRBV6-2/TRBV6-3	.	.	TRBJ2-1	CASRKGEQGSYNEQFF	TGTGCCAGCAGAAAAGGGGAACAGGGCTCCTACAATGAGCAGTTCTTC
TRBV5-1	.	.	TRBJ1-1	CASSLVEAGVEAFF	TGCGCCAGCAGCTTAGTAGAAGCGGGGGTTGAAGCTTTCTTT
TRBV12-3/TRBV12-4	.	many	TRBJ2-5	CASSLVGGTRGTQYF	TGTGCCAGCAGTTTGGTAGGCGGGACCCGGGGAACCCAGTACTTC
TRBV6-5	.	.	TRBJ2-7	CASSSGEGYEQYF	TGTGCCAGCAGTTCAGGGGAGGGATACGAGCAGTACTTC
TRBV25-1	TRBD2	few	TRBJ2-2	CATREGAGELFF	TGTGCCACCCGGGAGGGTGCCGGGGAGCTGTTTTTT
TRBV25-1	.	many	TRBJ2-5	CASSSRTSWMRETQYF	TGTGCCAGCAGTTCGCGAACTAGCTGGATGCGAGAGACCCAGTACTTC
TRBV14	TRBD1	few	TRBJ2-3	CASSPGQVVSDTQYF	TGTGCCAGCAGTCCCGGACAGGTGGTGTCGGATACGCAGTATTTT
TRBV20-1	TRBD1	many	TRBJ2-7	CSANPTGGDSYEQYF	TGCAGTGCTAACCCCACAGGGGGAGACTCCTACGAGCAGTACTTC
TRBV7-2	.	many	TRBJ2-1	CASSPGVNNEQFF	TGTGCCAGCAGCCCCGGAGTCAACAATGAGCAGTTCTTC
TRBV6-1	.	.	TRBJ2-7	CASRSLGGNEQYF	TGTGCCAGCAGGTCCTTAGGGGGTAACGAGCAGTACTTC
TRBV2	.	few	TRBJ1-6	CASSEARLTNSPLHF	TGTGCCAGCAGTGAAGCAAGACTTACCAATTCACCCCTCCACTTT
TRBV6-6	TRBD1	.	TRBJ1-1	CASTQGADTEAFF	TGTGCCAGCACCCAGGGGGCCGACACTGAAGCTTTCTTT
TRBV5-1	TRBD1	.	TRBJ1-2	CASSLDRGLGYGYTF	TGCGCCAGCAGCTTGGACAGGGGGCTTGGCTATGGCTACACCTTC
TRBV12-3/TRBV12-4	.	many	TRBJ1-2	CASREGGLGYTF	TGTGCCAGCAGGGAGGGGGGCTTAGGCTACACCTTC
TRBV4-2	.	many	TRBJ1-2	CASSPDGGLRGDGYTF	TGTGCCAGCAGCCCGGATGGGGGGCTCCGGGGAGATGGCTACACCTTC
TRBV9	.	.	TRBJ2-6	CASSVRRGSGANVLTF	TGTGCCAGCAGCGTCCGTCGGGGCTCTGGGGCCAACGTCCTGACTTTC
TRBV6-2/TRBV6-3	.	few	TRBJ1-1	CASSLGAAEAFF	TGTGCCAGCAGTTTGGGGGCAGCTGAAGCTTTCTTT
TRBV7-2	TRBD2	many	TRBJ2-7	CASSLVLAGRSYEQYF	TGTGCCAGCAGCTTAGTTCTAGCGGGCCGTTCCTACGAGCAGTACTTC
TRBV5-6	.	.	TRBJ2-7	CASSFYRVFYEQYF	TGTGCCAGCAGCTTTTACAGGGTCTTCTACGAGCAGTACTTC
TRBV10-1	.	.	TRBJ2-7	CASSESPYEQYF	TGCGCCAGCAGTGAGTCGCCCTACGAGCAGTACTTC
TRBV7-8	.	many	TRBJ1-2	CASSPRPYGYTF	TGTGCCAGCAGCCCCAGACCCTATGGCTACACCTTC
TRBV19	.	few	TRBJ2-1	CASLGLPSYNEQFF	TGTGCCAGTTTAGGGCTGCCTTCCTACAATGAGCAGTTCTTC
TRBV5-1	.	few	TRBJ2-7	CASTDPHRTIGEQYF	TGCGCCAGCACCGACCCGCACAGGACAATTGGCGAGCAGTACTTC
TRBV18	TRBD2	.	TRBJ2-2	CASTSGGFTGELFF	TGTGCCAGCACTTCGGGAGGCTTCACCGGGGAGCTGTTTTTT
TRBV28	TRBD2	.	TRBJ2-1	CASIDVSGTSDEQFF	TGTGCCAGCATCGACGTATCGGGGACTAGCGATGAGCAGTTCTTC
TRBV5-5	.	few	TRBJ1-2	CASSDVKLPANYGYTF	TGTGCCAGCAGCGACGTGAAATTACCCGCTAACTATGGCTACACCTTC
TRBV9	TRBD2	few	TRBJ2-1	CASKAGGETEQFF	TGTGCCAGCAAGGCGGGAGGGGAGACTGAGCAGTTCTTC
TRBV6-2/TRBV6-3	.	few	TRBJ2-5	CASSPNEETQYF	TGTGCCAGCAGTCCGAACGAAGAGACCCAGTACTTC
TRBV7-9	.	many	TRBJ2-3	CASTTSGPGTDTQYF	TGTGCCAGCACAACCTCAGGGCCCGGGACAGATACGCAGTATTTT
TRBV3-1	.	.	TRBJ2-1	CASSQFSSYNEQFF	TGTGCCAGCAGCCAGTTTAGCTCCTACAATGAGCAGTTCTTC